Each of the 3 T cell receptor beta chains below was sequenced from the same sample in a study of cytomegalovirus exposure and HLA in healthy donors. Both 60 Vbeta primers and 13 Jbeta primers went into the PCR. TCRdb's table, derived via immunoSEQ multiplex PCR, lists solely in-frame clones and lacks some. The repertoire consists of about 90,000 clones, with less than 75% occurring once and the leading ten covering around 5%. Sequencing input: PBMCs. The receptors come from a woman in her twenties or thirties in good health and CMV-seropositive.

This clone has only a few counts. This chain connects TRBV20-1 to TRBJ2-1; D may be TRBD2 (5 bases). V gave up 5 bases and J gave up 8 bases, with 10 bases separating them. The CDR3 totals 11 residues. CDR1 and CDR2 from the germline V gene are DFQATT and SNEGSKA (reference sequence). The CDR3 sequence: CSAPVRDEQFF. CDR3 nucleotide sequence: TGCAGTGCTCCTGTGAGGGATGAGCAGTTCTTC.

The rearrangement links TRBV2 to TRBJ1-1, with TRBD1 as a possible D gene (5 bases). The CDR3 sequence is 15 residues long. Germline loops: CDR1 SNHLY, CDR2 FYNNEI. Deletions cut 4 bases from V and 9 bases from J, with 21 bases between. The CDR3 DNA sequence: TGTGCCAGCAGTGGGGGCTTGTTGGACGGCATGAAAGCTTTCTTT. Translating gives CASSGGLLDGMKAFF.

This clone was recorded once. One end of the junction fails to match germline, which may point to a read error. The chain links TRBV18 to TRBJ2-5; D ambiguous. CDR3 length: 13 residues. Germline loops: CDR1 KGHSH, CDR2 LQKENI. This CDR3 reads CASSPPNGEAQYF. DNA of the CDR3: TGTGCCAGCTCACCCCCTAATGGAGAGGCCCAGTACTTC.